This T cell receptor (beta chain) was identified in a study of blood T cell repertoires in COVID-19. Study-wide context: Sites across the United States, Italy and Spain contributed samples from acute and convalescent COVID-19. Sample material is recorded as cDNA or gDNA derived from T cells, B-cell-depleted T cells, or PBMCs.

This clone occurred a few times. V was shortened by 5 bases and J by 9 bases, with 17 bases between the two germline ends. Germline loops: CDR1 MDHEN, CDR2 SYDVKM. This CDR3 spans 15 amino acids. In the source study's methods: Counts of nucleated cells, estimated from reference gene primer amplification, were obtained. The data were produced by immunoSEQ multiplex PCR, yet TCRdb's version contains in-frame clones alone and is incomplete. V and J calls and clone size are those listed in that table; D and trimming were worked out from the DNA. The table shows 470,000 or so clones, with 80% to 90% occurring only once.

The chain combines TRBV28 with TRBJ1-6, with a weak D call TRBD1 (6 bases). This receptor was identified in a human donor in a cohort sampled during active COVID-19. The material sequenced was peripheral blood. The CDR3 DNA reads TGTGCCAGCAGTCCCCTGGGGGTAGGGGGTTCACCCCTCCACTTT. Translating it yields CASSPLGVGGSPLHF.